This T cell receptor (beta chain) was obtained from a study of T cell repertoires in cytomegalovirus infection. TCRdb re-analysed the reads in MiXCR, keeping a single row per CDR3 protein. The repertoire holds about 530,000 distinct CDR3 sequences, with about 25% as singletons. V was clipped by 3 bases and J by 0 bases, with 5 bases between them. CDR1 and CDR2 from the germline V gene are LNHDA and SQIVND (reference sequence). The length of the CDR3 is 13 residues. The TCR was taken from a human donor in good health (CMV status not recorded). Some clones in this sample may be carry-over from other donors' samples. The gene calls are TRBV19 and TRBJ1-1; D call uncertain. The sample consisted of PBMCs. DNA for the CDR3: TGTGCCAGTAGTATTGATTTGAACACTGAAGCTTTCTTT. Protein sequence: CASSIDLNTEAFF.